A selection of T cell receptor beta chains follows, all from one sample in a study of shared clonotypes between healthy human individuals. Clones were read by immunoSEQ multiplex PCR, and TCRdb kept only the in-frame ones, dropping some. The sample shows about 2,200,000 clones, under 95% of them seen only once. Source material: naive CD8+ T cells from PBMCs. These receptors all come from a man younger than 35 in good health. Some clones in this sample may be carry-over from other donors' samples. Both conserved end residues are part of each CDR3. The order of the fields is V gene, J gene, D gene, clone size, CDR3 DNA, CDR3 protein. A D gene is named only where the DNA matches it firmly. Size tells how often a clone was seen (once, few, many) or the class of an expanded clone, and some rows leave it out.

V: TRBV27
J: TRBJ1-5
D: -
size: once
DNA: TGTGCCTCCCAGGGGTTGGGGGGCAATCAGCCCCAGCATTTT
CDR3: CASQGLGGNQPQHF

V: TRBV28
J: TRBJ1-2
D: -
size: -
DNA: TGTGCCAGCAGTCCCTTCCCAATGACAACCGCGGACTATGGCTACACCTTC
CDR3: CASSPFPMTTADYGYTF

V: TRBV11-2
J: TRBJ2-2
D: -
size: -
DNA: TGTGCCAGCAGCCCCAGAGCCGGCAGGGACACCGGGGAGCTGTTTTTT
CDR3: CASSPRAGRDTGELFF

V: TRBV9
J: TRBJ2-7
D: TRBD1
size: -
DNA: TGTGCCAGCAGCGGTGGAGGCAGGGGGCTCCACGAGCAGTACTTC
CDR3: CASSGGGRGLHEQYF

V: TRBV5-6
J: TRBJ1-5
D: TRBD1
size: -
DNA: TGTGCCAGCGGGTTTGGGGGACAGGGGGCGCGCAATCAGCCCCAGCATTTT
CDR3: CASGFGGQGARNQPQHF

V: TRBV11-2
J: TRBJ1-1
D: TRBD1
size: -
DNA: TGTGCCAGCAGCCCAAGGGACAGGGTCGCTGAAGCTTTCTTT
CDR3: CASSPRDRVAEAFF

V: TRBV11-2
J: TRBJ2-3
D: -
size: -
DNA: TGTGCCAGCAGCTTAGGTCCAGGCGCTGCCACAGATACGCAGTATTTT
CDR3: CASSLGPGAATDTQYF

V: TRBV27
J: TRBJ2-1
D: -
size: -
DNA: TGTGCCAGCAGTCCTTCCCTTGTCGGGAGCAATGAGCAGTTCTTC
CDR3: CASSPSLVGSNEQFF

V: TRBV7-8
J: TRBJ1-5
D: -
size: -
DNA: TGTGCCAGCAGCTTAGGGTTCCTAGGCCAGCCCCAGCATTTT
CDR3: CASSLGFLGQPQHF

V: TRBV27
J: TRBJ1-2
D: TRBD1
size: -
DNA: TGTGCCAGCAGCCGACGGGACAGGGGTTCATTGGGCTATGGCTACACCTTC
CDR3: CASSRRDRGSLGYGYTF

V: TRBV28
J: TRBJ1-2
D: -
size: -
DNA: TGTGCCAGCAGTCAGGACCGAGAAAACTATGGCTACACCTTC
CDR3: CASSQDRENYGYTF

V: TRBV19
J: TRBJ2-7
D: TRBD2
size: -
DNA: TGTGCCAGTAGTATAGTGGCTAGCGGATACGAGCAGTACTTC
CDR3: CASSIVASGYEQYF

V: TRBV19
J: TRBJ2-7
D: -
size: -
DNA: TGTGCCAGTAGTACACAGGGTCACGTATTCGACGAGCAGTACTTC
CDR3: CASSTQGHVFDEQYF

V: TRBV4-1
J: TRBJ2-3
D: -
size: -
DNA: TGCGCCAGCAGCCCTGCCTCCCCGAGCACAGATACGCAGTATTTT
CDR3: CASSPASPSTDTQYF

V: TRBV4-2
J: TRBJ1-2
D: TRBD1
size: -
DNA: TGTGCCAGCAGCCTCTTGGGGACAGGGAGTGTGTATGGCTACACCTTC
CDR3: CASSLLGTGSVYGYTF

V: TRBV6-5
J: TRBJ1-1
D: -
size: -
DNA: TGTGCCAGCTCCAAGACAGTCCAGAACACTGAAGCTTTCTTT
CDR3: CASSKTVQNTEAFF

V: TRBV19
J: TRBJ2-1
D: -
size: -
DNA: TGTGCCAGTAGTATAGACCCTTTCGGTAATGAGCAGTTCTTC
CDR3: CASSIDPFGNEQFF

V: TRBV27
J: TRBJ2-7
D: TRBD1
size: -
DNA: TGTGCCAGCAGCCCGTCCGCAGGGGGCGCTTCCTACGAGCAGTACTTC
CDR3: CASSPSAGGASYEQYF

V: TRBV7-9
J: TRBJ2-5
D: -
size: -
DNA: TGTGCCAGCAGCACAGGGTTGGAGACCCAGTACTTC
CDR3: CASSTGLETQYF

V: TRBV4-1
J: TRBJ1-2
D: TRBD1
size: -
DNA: TGCGCCAGCAGCCAAAGGGACAGTTACGGCTACACCTTC
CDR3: CASSQRDSYGYTF

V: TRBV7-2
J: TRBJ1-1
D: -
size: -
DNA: TGTGCCAGCAGCCCTGGGCCCTATCGAGACACTGAAGCTTTCTTT
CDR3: CASSPGPYRDTEAFF

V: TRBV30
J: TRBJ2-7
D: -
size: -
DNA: TGTGCCTGGGAACTGGGGGGCCGGAACGAGCAGTACTTC
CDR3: CAWELGGRNEQYF

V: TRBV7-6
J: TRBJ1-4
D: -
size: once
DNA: TGTGCCAGCAGCGACCGGGACGGTGAAAAACTGTTTTTT
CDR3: CASSDRDGEKLFF

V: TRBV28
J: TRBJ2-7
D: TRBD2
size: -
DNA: TGTGCCAGCAGTTTTGGACGGGGGGGACCCTCCGAGCAGTACTTC
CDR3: CASSFGRGGPSEQYF

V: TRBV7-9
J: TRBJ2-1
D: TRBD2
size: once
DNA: TGTGCCAGCAGCTCCCGGGGCGGGAGGGCGGAGAGTGAGCAGTTCTTC
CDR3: CASSSRGGRAESEQFF

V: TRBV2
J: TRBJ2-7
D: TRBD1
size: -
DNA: TGTGCCAGCAAGGAGACAGGGGGCTACGAGCAGTACTTC
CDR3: CASKETGGYEQYF

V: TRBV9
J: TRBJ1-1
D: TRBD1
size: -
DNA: TGTGCCAGCAGCGCGACAGGGATGAACACTGAAGCTTTCTTT
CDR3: CASSATGMNTEAFF

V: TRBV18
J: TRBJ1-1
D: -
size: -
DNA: TGTGCCAGCTCACCACAGGGAACTGAAGCTTTCTTT
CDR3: CASSPQGTEAFF

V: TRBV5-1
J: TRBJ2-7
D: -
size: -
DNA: TGCGCCAGCAGCTTGTGGGTAGACACCCCACTCCCCTACGAGCAGTACTTC
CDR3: CASSLWVDTPLPYEQYF

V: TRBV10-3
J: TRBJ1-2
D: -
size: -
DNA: TGTGCCATCACGGGGGGAGTCGTCCCCTATGGCTACACCTTC
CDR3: CAITGGVVPYGYTF

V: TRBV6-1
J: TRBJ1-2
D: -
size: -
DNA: TGTTATGTTTTGGGCGTCAGTGGCTACACCTTC
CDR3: CYVLGVSGYTF

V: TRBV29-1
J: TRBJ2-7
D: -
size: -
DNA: TGCAGCGCGGCGTCCGGGGAGTCCTACGAGCAGTACTTC
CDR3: CSAASGESYEQYF

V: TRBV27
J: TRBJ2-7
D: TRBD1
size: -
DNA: TGTGCCAGCAGTTTTAGGGGGCCCTCCTACGAGCAGTACTTC
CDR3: CASSFRGPSYEQYF